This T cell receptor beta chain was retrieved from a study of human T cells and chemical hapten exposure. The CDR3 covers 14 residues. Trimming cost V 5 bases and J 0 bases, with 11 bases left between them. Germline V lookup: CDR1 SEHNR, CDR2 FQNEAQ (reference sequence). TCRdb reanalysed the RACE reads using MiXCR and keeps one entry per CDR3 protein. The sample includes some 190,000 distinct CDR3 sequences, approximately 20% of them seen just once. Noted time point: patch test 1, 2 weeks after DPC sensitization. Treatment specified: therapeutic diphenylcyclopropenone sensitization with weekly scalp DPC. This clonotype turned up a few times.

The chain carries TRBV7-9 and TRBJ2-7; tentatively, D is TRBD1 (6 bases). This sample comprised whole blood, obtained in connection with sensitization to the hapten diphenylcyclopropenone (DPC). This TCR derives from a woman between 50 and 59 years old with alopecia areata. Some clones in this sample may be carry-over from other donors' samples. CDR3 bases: TGTGCCAGCAGCACCACAGGGAGCTCCTACGAGCAGTACTTC. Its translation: CASSTTGSSYEQYF.